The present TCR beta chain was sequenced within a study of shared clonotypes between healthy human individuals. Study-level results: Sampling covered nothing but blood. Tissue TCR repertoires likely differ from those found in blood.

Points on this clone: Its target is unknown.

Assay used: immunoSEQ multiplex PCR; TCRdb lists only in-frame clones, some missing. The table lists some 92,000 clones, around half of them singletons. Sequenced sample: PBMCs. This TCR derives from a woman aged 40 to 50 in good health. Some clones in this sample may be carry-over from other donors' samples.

CDR3 sequence reads: CAWSTGTGYGYTF. As DNA, the CDR3 is TGTGCCTGGAGTACCGGGACGGGCTATGGCTACACCTTC. The V call is TRBV30, the J call TRBJ1-2; tentative D call: TRBD1 (5 bases). Per the germline V gene, CDR1 is GTSNPN and CDR2 is SVGIG (reference sequence). The CDR3 runs to 13 residues. V was pared by 2 bases and J by 4 bases, with 11 bases between.